A single sample gave rise to the 22 T cell receptor beta chains below, sequenced in a study of shared clonotypes between healthy human individuals. Repertoires were generated with immunoSEQ multiplex PCR, while TCRdb's copy carries only in-frame clones and drops some. Here the sample spans more than 900,000 clones, 75% to 80% being singletons. Sequencing was performed on memory CD4+ T cells from PBMCs. Described subset: CD45RA-negative fraction. These TCRs come from a man between 18 and 29 years old in good health. Some clones in this sample may be carry-over from other donors' samples.

The J gene is TRBJ1-3, the V gene TRBV6-5, with TRBD1 identical over 7 bases. Trimming removed 2 bases from V and 5 bases from J; junction bases left unmatched: 6. Germline lookup yields CDR1 MNHEY and CDR2 SVGAGI. The CDR3 covers 15 residues. The CDR3 loop reads CASSYARQGRNTIYF. Here the CDR3 DNA reads TGTGCCAGCAGTTACGCCCGACAGGGTAGAAACACCATATATTTT.

About this clone itself: The junction departs from the called germline gene at one end, perhaps through a read error. The sample holds other DNA sequences that translate to the same CDR3. This rearrangement joins TRBV5-1 to TRBJ2-7; TRBD1 or TRBD2 may be the D gene (5 bases each). This CDR3 has 13 amino acids. CDR1 SGHRS and CDR2 YFSETQ come from the germline V gene. CDR3 DNA sequence: TGTGCCAGCAGCTTGGATATCGAGGGGGAGCAGTACTTC. This sequence encodes CASSLDIEGEQYF.

The chain joins TRBV9 to TRBJ2-5; 7 nucleotides match TRBD1. The CDR3 runs 14 residues. Germline V gene lookup returns CDR1 SGDLS and CDR2 YYNGEE. The V gene end was trimmed by 3 bases and the J gene end by 3 bases; junction bases not matched to a gene: 5. CDR3 nucleotides: TGTGCCAGCAGCGGGGGGACAGCGAAAGAGACCCAGTACTTC. Translating it yields CASSGGTAKETQYF.

This chain joins TRBV7-2 and TRBJ2-1; 10 positions match TRBD2. V lost 2 bases, J lost 2 bases, and 0 bases stayed unmatched. Germline-derived CDR1 and CDR2 are SGHTA and FQGNSA. The CDR3 covers 15 residues. CDR3: CASSLLAGAYNEQFF. The CDR3 DNA reads as TGTGCCAGCAGCTTACTAGCGGGAGCCTACAATGAGCAGTTCTTC. The full variable domain, its missing parts supplied by reference TRBV7-2 and TRBJ2-1, is GAGVSQSPSNKVTEKGKDVELRCDPISGHTALYWYRQSLGQGLEFLIYFQGNSAPDKSGLPSDRFSAERTGGSVSTLTIQRTQQEDSAVYLCASSLLAGAYNEQFFGPGTRLTVL.

On this clone: A much larger clone lies a single base off, so this may be a read error. At the DNA level, this CDR3 is encoded by other sequences in the same sample as well. CDR3 in DNA: TGCGCCGGGACCCTTTGGAATGAGCAGTTCTTC. It yields the protein CAGTLWNEQFF. The chain recombines TRBV30 with TRBJ2-1; possibly TRBD1 or TRBD2 for D (5 bases each). The CDR3 runs to 11 residues. CDR1 is GTSNPN and CDR2 is SVGIG in the germline V gene (reference sequence).

V usage is TRBV9 and J usage is TRBJ2-2; the D is unclear. The CDR3 length is 13 residues. The V gene lost 4 bases and the J gene lost 6 bases, with 10 bases spanning the gap. CDR1 SGDLS and CDR2 YYNGEE come from the germline V gene. CDR3 nucleotide sequence: TGTGCCAGCAGCTCTTATGGGGCCGGGGAGCTGTTTTTT. Translation gives CASSSYGAGELFF.

This clone has a handful of counts. The genes are TRBV15 and TRBJ2-1, with 7 bases fitting TRBD2. This CDR3 has 18 amino acids. The V and J ends lost 2 bases and 4 bases, in that order; junction bases with no gene match: 14. Germline V gives CDR1 LNHNV, CDR2 YYDKDF (reference sequence). CDR3 nucleotide sequence: TGTGCCACCAGCAGATACCAGACGTGGGAGGGCCTTTACAATGAGCAGTTCTTC. Residues: CATSRYQTWEGLYNEQFF. The variable domain in full, with the rest retrieved from reference TRBV15 and TRBJ2-1, is DAMVIQNPRYQVTQFGKPVTLSCSQTLNHNVMYWYQQKSSQAPKLLFHYYDKDFNNEADTPDNFQSRRPNTSFCFLDIRSPGLGDTAMYLCATSRYQTWEGLYNEQFFGPGTRLTVL.

The chain links TRBV28 to TRBJ2-1; 12 bases are shared with TRBD2. Germline lookup yields CDR1 MDHEN and CDR2 SYDVKM. J was trimmed by 7 bases and V by 3 bases; bases with no gene match: 7. This CDR3 is 16 amino acids long. The CDR3 is CASSLSRTSGKNEQFF. CDR3 coding DNA: TGTGCCAGCAGTTTGTCTCGGACTAGCGGGAAGAATGAGCAGTTCTTC.

This clone was detected a few times. A much larger clone lies a single base off, so this may be a read error. The rearrangement links TRBV5-4 to TRBJ1-1; D remains unclear. The CDR3 runs 12 residues. V shed 4 bases and J shed 0 bases, with 4 bases lying between them. Germline V gene sequence: CDR1 SGHNT, CDR2 YYREEE (reference sequence). The CDR3 here is CASSGMNTEAFF. Here the CDR3 DNA reads TGTGCCAGCAGCGGGATGAACACTGAAGCTTTCTTT.

V gene TRBV7-2 combines with J gene TRBJ2-7, with TRBD2 identical over 7 bases. The trim removed 5 bases at V and 6 bases at J, leaving 4 bases unmatched. Per germline, CDR1 SGHTA and CDR2 FQGNSA. This CDR3 is built from 12 residues. CDR3 loop: CASSRGEFEQYF. The CDR3 DNA reads TGTGCCAGCAGCCGGGGGGAGTTCGAGCAGTACTTC. Using reference TRBV7-2 and TRBJ2-7 for the parts outside the CDR3, the full variable domain is GAGVSQSPSNKVTEKGKDVELRCDPISGHTALYWYRQSLGQGLEFLIYFQGNSAPDKSGLPSDRFSAERTGGSVSTLTIQRTQQEDSAVYLCASSRGEFEQYFGPGTRLTVT.

The rearrangement joins TRBV11-3 to TRBJ2-2; 10 bases fit TRBD2. From germline, CDR1 is SGHNT and CDR2 YENEEA. The CDR3 spans 18 residues. The junction had 10 bases not matched to a gene; V was cut back by 1 base and J by 5 bases. CDR3 bases: TGTGCCAGCAGCTTAGGGCTAGCGGGAGCGTACACAACCGGGGAGCTGTTTTTT. It codes for CASSLGLAGAYTTGELFF. Variable domain in full (rest from reference TRBV11-3 and TRBJ2-2): EAGVVQSPRYKIIEKKQPVAFWCNPISGHNTLYWYLQNLGQGPELLIRYENEEAVDDSQLPKDRFSAERLKGVDSTLKIQPAELGDSAVYLCASSLGLAGAYTTGELFFGEGSRLTVL.

The gene calls are TRBV27 and TRBJ2-7, with D perhaps given as TRBD1 or TRBD2 (5 bases each). The CDR3 totals 13 residues. The germline gives CDR1 MNHEY, CDR2 SMNVEV (reference sequence). V was shortened by 10 bases and J by 5 bases, with 18 bases between the two germline ends. The CDR3 spells CATTPAGADEQYF. CDR3 DNA sequence: TGTGCCACAACACCCGCCGGGGCAGACGAGCAGTACTTC.

The rearrangement joins TRBV28 to TRBJ2-3, with D perhaps TRBD2 (6 bases). This CDR3 is 16 amino acids long. Germline V lookup: CDR1 MDHEN, CDR2 SYDVKM. Trimming cost V 8 bases and J 3 bases, with 21 bases left between them. The CDR3 spells CASPPGGRGVTDTQYF. The CDR3 bases are TGTGCCAGCCCCCCCGGGGGACGAGGGGTAACAGATACGCAGTATTTT.

In its sample, this clone was seen a few times. V and J are TRBV6-1 and TRBJ2-1, with a tentative D call TRBD2 (6 bases). CDR1 MNHNS and CDR2 SASEGT come from the germline V gene. The ends were cut back, 11 bases at V and 7 bases at J, with 18 bases in the middle. The CDR3 has 13 residues. The CDR3 nucleotides read TGTGCCTCCTCGGAGGGTCGAGGGAATGAGCAGTTCTTC. Translating gives CASSEGRGNEQFF.

This rearrangement joins TRBV29-1 to TRBJ2-5; D might be TRBD2 (6 bases). Trimming left V 2 bases short and J 1 base short, with 8 bases between. The CDR3 is 13 amino acids. Germline values: CDR1 SQVTM, CDR2 ANQGSEA. CDR3 sequence: CSVESSAQETQYF. The CDR3 nucleotides read TGCAGCGTTGAATCTAGCGCCCAAGAGACCCAGTACTTC.

In its sample, this clone was seen a few times. The rearrangement links TRBV2 to TRBJ1-1, with 7 positions matching TRBD1. Germline CDR1 SNHLY, CDR2 FYNNEI. This CDR3 is built from 13 residues. V was clipped by 8 bases and J by 1 base; unmatched bases: 4. CDR3 DNA: TGTGCCAGCGTGGGGACAGAGAACACTGAAGCTTTCTTT. Protein product: CASVGTENTEAFF. Together with reference TRBV2 and TRBJ1-1, the CDR3 gives the full variable domain: EPEVTQTPSHQVTQMGQEVILRCVPISNHLYFYWYRQILGQKVEFLVSFYNNEISEKSEIFDDQFSVERPDGSNFTLKIRSTKLEDSAMYFCASVGTENTEAFFGQGTRLTVV.

The chain uses TRBV27 and TRBJ2-3; 10 positions agree with TRBD2. CDR1 MNHEY and CDR2 SMNVEV come from the germline V gene (reference sequence). This CDR3 contains 16 residues. Losses at the gene ends were 2 bases for V and 0 bases for J; bases not matched to a gene: 2. The CDR3 loop is CASSLTSGTSTDTQYF. The CDR3 bases are TGTGCCAGCAGTTTAACTAGCGGGACGAGCACAGATACGCAGTATTTT.

The DNA for the CDR3 is TGCGCCAGCAGAAGTGAACTAGTCTCCTACGAGCAGTACTTC. Its translation is CASRSELVSYEQYF. The chain combines TRBV5-1 with TRBJ2-7; the D gene is possibly TRBD2 (5 bases). CDR3 size: 14 residues. V lost 5 bases to trimming and J lost 0 bases, with 12 bases between them. Germline V lookup: CDR1 SGHRS, CDR2 YFSETQ.

The V call is TRBV10-3, the J call TRBJ2-3, with D hard to call. The CDR3 spans 13 residues. Germline CDR1 is ENHRY and CDR2 is SYGVKD. The V gene lost 6 bases and the J gene lost 4 bases, with 11 bases spanning the gap. CDR3 protein: CAISSGPADTQYF. The CDR3, as DNA: TGTGCCATCAGCTCAGGACCCGCAGATACGCAGTATTTT.

The genes are TRBV5-1 and TRBJ2-1, with D perhaps TRBD2 (6 bases). V lost 7 bases, J lost 13 bases, and 21 bases lay in between. This CDR3 is built from 13 residues. Looked up from germline, CDR1 is SGHRS and CDR2 is YFSETQ. CDR3 region: CASSGYSSESQFF. The CDR3 DNA reads TGCGCCAGCTCGGGATATTCTAGCGAGTCCCAGTTCTTC.

This clone has just a few counts. The chain is built from TRBV5-8 and TRBJ1-6, with D perhaps matching TRBD1 (6 bases). CDR1 and CDR2 from the germline V gene are SGHTS and YDEGEE. The CDR3 covers 14 residues. The germline V and J ends were trimmed by 5 bases and 5 bases, with 11 bases remaining between them. In nucleotides, the CDR3 is TGTGCCAGCAGACCGGGACATCATAATTCACCCCTCCACTTT. It codes for CASRPGHHNSPLHF.

This chain links TRBV19 with TRBJ2-3; D gene unclear. Germline CDR1 is LNHDA and CDR2 is SQIVND (reference sequence). The CDR3 is made up of 15 amino acids. Trimming took off 3 bases at V and 0 bases at J, with 10 bases between the two ends. This CDR3 reads CASSIRRTSTDTQYF. The CDR3 nucleotides are TGTGCCAGTAGTATTAGGCGAACTAGCACAGATACGCAGTATTTT.